This entry concerns a single T cell receptor beta chain. The antigen is not known. This entry belongs to a study of T cell responses to AZD1222 COVID-19 vaccine. Study in general: Whether given at about 4 or about 12 weeks, second doses were pooled. Overall study findings and caveats: Spike regions recognized by vaccine-associated CD4 TCRs spanned the protein, led by 160-218 and 743-854. Clonal diversity may have been underestimated in mostly white British donors. Baseline serology detected seropositivity in only six AZD1222 recipients.

From germline, CDR1 is SGHNT and CDR2 YYREEE (reference sequence). V was pared by 3 bases and J by 2 bases, with 12 bases between. There are 15 residues in the CDR3. Here immunoSEQ multiplex PCR was the method, and the copy in TCRdb shows in-frame clones only, minus some. Of around 94,000 clones listed, about 88% were seen once; the top ten hold 5%. The clonotype was recovered from an adult in good health. The genes are TRBV5-4 and TRBJ1-3; possible D gene TRBD1, 5 bases. The material was peripheral blood, obtained on day 0 of AZD1222 vaccination. The CDR3 sequence: CASSSGFLAGNTIYF. CDR3 coding DNA: TGTGCCAGCAGCTCAGGGTTCCTTGCTGGAAACACCATATATTTT.